The present T cell receptor beta chain was sequenced within a study of blood T cell repertoires in COVID-19. Assay used: immunoSEQ multiplex PCR; TCRdb lists only in-frame clones, some missing. Of around 400,000 clones in the sample, approximately 90% were seen once. The CDR3 has 14 residues. After removal of 5 bases from V and 4 bases from J, the junction contained 7 bases not matched to a gene. From germline, CDR1 is SGHTA and CDR2 FQGTGA. Individuals drawn from 20 to 25 US areas were roughly 18 to 95 years old. The receptor was isolated from a woman younger than 35 who had been exposed to COVID-19. The source material was PBMCs or T cells enriched from blood (not recorded which). V and J are TRBV7-3 and TRBJ1-2; 7 bases agree with TRBD1. The CDR3: CASSPGGIAYGYTF. The CDR3, as DNA: TGTGCCAGCAGCCCAGGGGGGATCGCCTATGGCTACACCTTC.